This passage covers 20 T cell receptor beta chains from one sample sequenced in a study of blood T cell repertoires in COVID-19. This table comes from immunoSEQ multiplex PCR, and its TCRdb copy is limited to in-frame clones, with some not included. The sample lists fewer than 150,000 clones; approximately 85% were seen once. The sample consisted of peripheral blood. All receptors derive from a human donor in a cohort sampled during active COVID-19.

The chain links TRBV28 to TRBJ2-2; the D gene is possibly TRBD1 (6 bases). The germline V and J ends were trimmed by 7 bases and 5 bases, with 14 bases remaining between them. The CDR3 runs to 14 residues. CDR1 MDHEN and CDR2 SYDVKM come from the germline V gene. The CDR3, as DNA: TGTGCCAGCACCTCCACAGGGAAGACCGGGGAGCTGTTTTTT. Translated, it gives CASTSTGKTGELFF.

This sequence joins TRBV19 and TRBJ2-7; 8 bases match TRBD1. V gave up 6 bases and J gave up 4 bases; unmatched junction bases: 11. This CDR3 is built from 15 residues. Germline CDR1 is LNHDA and CDR2 is SQIVND (reference sequence). The CDR3 coding sequence is TGTGCCAGTAGATATAGGGGTGACAGGGGTTACGAGCAGTACTTC. Protein sequence: CASRYRGDRGYEQYF.

The V and J genes are TRBV18 and TRBJ2-2; maybe TRBD1 (6 bases). Germline values: CDR1 KGHSH, CDR2 LQKENI. This CDR3 spans 16 amino acids. V was cut by 2 bases and J by 2 bases, with 12 bases left in between. The CDR3 nucleotides read TGTGCCAGCTCACCATTGGGACAACCTAACACCGGGGAGCTGTTTTTT. It is translated as CASSPLGQPNTGELFF.

This chain joins TRBV3-1 (or the pseudogene TRBV3-2) and TRBJ2-1; 16 bases fit TRBD2. The length of the CDR3 is 22 residues. Germline CDR1 LGHDT, CDR2 YNNKEL (reference sequence). V lost 2 bases and J lost 9; bases outside the gene matches: 22. As DNA, the CDR3 is TGTGCCAGCAGCCAAAAGTCACGATTGGGACTAGCGGGGGGGCCGTGGGTTGGTGAGCAGTTCTTC. Translated: CASSQKSRLGLAGGPWVGEQFF.

The chain joins TRBV4-1 to TRBJ2-3; 10 nucleotides align to TRBD2. V was pared by 7 bases and J by 1 base, with 14 bases of the junction left unmatched. The CDR3 contains 18 residues. The germline gives CDR1 MGHRA, CDR2 YSYEKL. The CDR3 loop is CASTFASGGRSRTDTQYF. As DNA, the CDR3 is TGCGCCAGCACCTTTGCTAGCGGGGGCCGATCACGCACAGATACGCAGTATTTT.

The chain carries TRBV7-3 and TRBJ2-3; no reliable D call. Germline V gives CDR1 SGHTA, CDR2 FQGTGA. The CDR3 loop spans 14 amino acids. Trimming removed 3 bases at V and 2 bases at J, with 9 bases between. The CDR3 nucleotides read TGTGCCAGCAGCTTGTCAACCTACACAGATACGCAGTATTTT. This translates into CASSLSTYTDTQYF. Filled out from reference TRBV7-3 and TRBJ2-3, the complete variable domain reads GAGVSQTPSNKVTEKGKYVELRCDPISGHTALYWYRQSLGQGPEFLIYFQGTGAADDSGLPNDRFFAVRPEGSVSTLKIQRTERGDSAVYLCASSLSTYTDTQYFGPGTRLTVL.

J is TRBJ2-7 and V is TRBV14; maybe TRBD2 (6 bases). CDR1 and CDR2 from the germline V gene are SGHDN and FVKESK. The CDR3 consists of 14 residues. Trimming took off 3 bases at V and 2 bases at J, with 11 bases between the two ends. The CDR3 DNA sequence: TGTGCCAGCAGCCAGCGGGACCAACCCTACGAGCAGTACTTC. Translated: CASSQRDQPYEQYF.

The rearrangement links TRBV23-1 to TRBJ2-7; D is possibly TRBD1 (5 bases). TRBV23-1 is flagged as an ORF with uncertain function. This CDR3 is built from 15 residues. Deletions cut 0 bases from V and 5 bases from J, with 14 bases between. The DNA of the CDR3 is TGCGCCAGCAGTCAATCCCCCAGGGATAGCCACGAGCAGTACTTC. This gives the protein CASSQSPRDSHEQYF.

The chain joins TRBV6-5 to TRBJ2-1; D not resolved. The ends were cut back, 2 bases at V and 6 bases at J, with 14 bases in the middle. The germline V gene encodes CDR1 MNHEY and CDR2 SVGAGI. This CDR3 contains 15 residues. For the CDR3, the DNA is TGTGCCAGCAGTTACGATGGTGGCCCTCCCAATGAGCAGTTCTTC. Residues: CASSYDGGPPNEQFF.

This chain joins TRBV7-9 and TRBJ2-6, with D perhaps matching TRBD2 (5 bases). The V end was cut by 1 base, the J end by 3 bases, with 10 bases between. This CDR3 has 16 amino acids. Looked up from germline, CDR1 is SEHNR and CDR2 is FQNEAQ (reference sequence). The CDR3 region is CASSLEPGNGANVLTF. CDR3 sequence (DNA): TGTGCCAGCAGCTTAGAACCCGGGAATGGGGCCAACGTCCTGACTTTC.

This sequence joins TRBV30 and TRBJ2-7; possible D gene TRBD2, 7 bases. Germline V lookup: CDR1 GTSNPN, CDR2 SVGIG (reference sequence). V shed 3 bases and J shed 0 bases, with 15 bases lying between them. The CDR3 has 15 residues. The CDR3 is CAWRIIGGASYEQYF. CDR3 sequence (DNA): TGTGCCTGGAGAATTATAGGGGGGGCCTCCTACGAGCAGTACTTC.

The chain has TRBV28 and TRBJ2-1; TRBD2 is a possible D gene (6 bases). V shed 4 bases and J shed 6 bases, with 10 bases lying between them. The germline V gene encodes CDR1 MDHEN and CDR2 SYDVKM. The CDR3 is 13 residues long. This CDR3 is CASSSGVPNEQFF. Here the CDR3 DNA reads TGTGCCAGCAGTTCGGGGGTGCCCAATGAGCAGTTCTTC.

The chain recombines TRBV3-1 (or the pseudogene TRBV3-2) with TRBJ2-1, with 11 bases that match TRBD1. This CDR3 region has 19 residues. Per the germline V gene, CDR1 is LGHDT and CDR2 is YNNKEL (reference sequence). The V gene end was trimmed by 2 bases and the J gene end by 3 bases; junction bases not matched to a gene: 12. The CDR3 reads CASSQSRTGGYRNYNEQFF. The DNA for the CDR3 is TGTGCCAGCAGCCAATCACGGACAGGGGGCTATCGAAACTACAATGAGCAGTTCTTC.

The chain has TRBV30 and TRBJ1-3; TRBD1 is a possible D gene (6 bases). The germline V gene encodes CDR1 GTSNPN and CDR2 SVGIG (reference sequence). V gave up 5 bases and J gave up 0 bases, with 11 bases separating them. The CDR3 consists of 14 residues. The CDR3 coding sequence is TGTGCCTGGTCCACAGGGATCTCTGGAAACACCATATATTTT. This translates into CAWSTGISGNTIYF.

The chain couples TRBV4-2 to TRBJ1-4, with D possibly matching TRBD1 (6 bases). Looked up from germline, CDR1 is LGHNA and CDR2 is YNFKEQ. V shed 0 bases and J shed 5 bases, with 13 bases lying between them. The CDR3 is made up of 16 amino acids. CDR3 nucleotide sequence: TGTGCCAGCAGCCAAGAAAGGGGAGGGGGAAATGAAAAACTGTTTTTT. It yields the protein CASSQERGGGNEKLFF.

The chain joins TRBV5-4 to TRBJ1-5; 7 nucleotides line up with TRBD1. From germline, CDR1 is SGHNT and CDR2 YYREEE (reference sequence). V dropped 4 bases and J dropped 6; count of bases not matched to a gene: 10. The CDR3 runs 15 residues. DNA for the CDR3: TGTGCCAGCAGCCTAGGACCAGGGGGGACTCAGCCCCAGCATTTT. Translation gives CASSLGPGGTQPQHF.

CDR3 nucleotide sequence: TGTGCCAGCTCATCACTTCGGGGTCAGGGGCGGAACAATGAGCAGTTCTTC. It specifies CASSSLRGQGRNNEQFF. This chain joins TRBV18 and TRBJ2-1, with D possibly matching TRBD1 (6 bases). CDR3 length: 17 amino acids. V was cut by 5 bases and J by 5 bases, with 22 bases left in between. The V gene's germline CDR1 is KGHSH and CDR2 LQKENI. Full variable domain (rest looked up from reference TRBV18 and TRBJ2-1): NAGVMQNPRHLVRRRGQEARLRCSPMKGHSHVYWYRQLPEEGLKFMVYLQKENIIDESGMPKERFSAEFPKEGPSILRIQQVVRGDSAAYFCASSSLRGQGRNNEQFFGPGTRLTVL.

The rearrangement uses TRBV6-5 and TRBJ2-7, with 7 bases aligning to TRBD1. The CDR3 is made up of 13 amino acids. Germline loops: CDR1 MNHEY, CDR2 SVGAGI. The ends lost 6 bases at V and 1 base at J; junction bases unmatched: 3. CDR3 DNA sequence: TGTGCCAGCAGCACAGGGGCTTCCTACGAGCAGTACTTC. Translation: CASSTGASYEQYF.

The table lists this clone with a few counts. This chain connects TRBV12-3 or TRBV12-4 to TRBJ1-1; D uncertain. Between the trimmed V and J ends, which lost 3 bases and 5 bases, there was a span of 10 bases. The CDR3 runs 13 residues. The CDR3 loop reads CASSFHSLTEAFF. CDR3 nucleotide sequence: TGTGCCAGCAGTTTTCACTCGCTGACTGAAGCTTTCTTT.

This chain joins TRBV2 and TRBJ1-2, with 7 bases matching TRBD1. Germline CDR1 reads SNHLY; CDR2 reads FYNNEI. The V segment lost 3 bases and the J segment 4 bases; nucleotides outside the gene matches: 2. The CDR3 extends over 13 amino acids. The CDR3 DNA reads TGTGCCAGCAGTGATGACAGGGTCTATGGCTACACCTTC. Translating it yields CASSDDRVYGYTF.